Each of the 9 T cell receptor beta chains below was sequenced from the same sample in a study of early T cells in non-severe SARS-CoV-2 infection (dated by TCRdb to the early 2020s). The library was obtained by 5' RACE. The sequencing machine was a NextSeq 500. TCRdb applied fastp at Q25 and MiXCR to the public reads, then kept only in-frame beta chains. CDR3 protein duplicates are merged, each entry listing the most common genes and DNA. The table for this sample lists around 58,000 distinct CDR3 sequences; about 7.7% of them were counted only once. The ten biggest clones cover roughly a tenth of the sample. Sequences were derived from whole blood, sampled at baseline. These receptors were obtained from an adult who was a healthcare worker with PCR-confirmed SARS-CoV-2 infection or an uninfected control (not recorded which).

The J gene is TRBJ2-7, the V gene TRBV27; D might be TRBD2 (6 bases). The CDR3 is made up of 15 amino acids. V lost 6 bases, J lost 1 base, and 16 bases lay in between. CDR1 is MNHEY and CDR2 is SMNVEV in the germline V gene (reference sequence). The CDR3 spells CASSPTLAASYEQYF. CDR3 in DNA: TGTGCCAGCAGCCCAACCTTAGCGGCTTCCTACGAGCAGTACTTC.

This clonotype was counted at least ten times. The V and J genes are TRBV7-2 and TRBJ2-1, with TRBD2 matching over 8 bases. This CDR3 is built from 15 residues. Unmatched junction bases numbered 2, after V lost 4 bases and J lost 0 bases. Germline V gives CDR1 SGHTA, CDR2 FQGNSA. The CDR3 region is CASSSSGYSYNEQFF. CDR3 sequence (DNA): TGTGCCAGCAGCTCTAGCGGGTACTCCTACAATGAGCAGTTCTTC.

This clonotype was seen a few times. The V and J genes are TRBV19 and TRBJ2-1, with 7 positions matching TRBD2. The V segment lost 0 bases and the J segment 9 bases; nucleotides outside the gene matches: 11. Germline CDR1 is LNHDA and CDR2 is SQIVND (reference sequence). CDR3 length: 16 amino acids. The DNA of the CDR3 is TGTGCCAGTAGTATAGATCGCGGGGGAAGGAGGGCTGAGCAGTTCTTC. Residues: CASSIDRGGRRAEQFF.

As to this clonotype: A read error may account for a junction end that differs from germline. The chain couples TRBV6-1 to TRBJ1-1; perhaps TRBD1 as D (5 bases). Germline CDR1 MNHNS, CDR2 SASEGT. The CDR3 totals 13 residues. The CDR3 reads CASNAGSDTEVFF. CDR3 nucleotide sequence: TGTGCCAGCAATGCAGGATCGGACACTGAAGTTTTCTTT.

This clonotype was observed many times. V and J are TRBV9 and TRBJ2-5; weak D call: TRBD1 (6 bases). Germline assignment: CDR1 SGDLS and CDR2 YYNGEE. The CDR3 consists of 15 residues. V was pared by 1 base and J by 3 bases, with 13 bases between. Here the CDR3 reads CASSVTGQTEETQYF. DNA for the CDR3: TGTGCCAGCAGCGTAACGGGACAAACCGAAGAGACCCAGTACTTC. The whole variable domain, filled in from reference TRBV9 and TRBJ2-5, reads DSGVTQTPKHLITATGQRVTLRCSPRSGDLSVYWYQQSLDQGLQFLIQYYNGEERAKGNILERFSAQQFPDLHSELNLSSLELGDSALYFCASSVTGQTEETQYFGPGTRLLVL.

In this sample, this clonotype turned up a few times. V and J are TRBV3-1 and TRBJ2-7, with unresolved D. CDR1 and CDR2 from the germline V gene are LGHDT and YNNKEL (reference sequence). Trimming cost V 4 bases and J 4 bases, with 14 bases left between them. The CDR3 runs 14 residues. As DNA, the CDR3 is TGTGCCAGCAGCCCTAGGTTCTCCTCTTACGAGCAGTACTTC. Residues: CASSPRFSSYEQYF.

Points on this clonotype: Given a much more abundant clone one base away, this may be a read error. The V and J genes are TRBV15 and TRBJ2-7, with D possibly being TRBD2 (6 bases). There are 14 residues in the CDR3. In germline, CDR1 is LNHNV, CDR2 YYDKDF (reference sequence). Here the CDR3 reads CPTSRVGSSYEQYF. In nucleotides, the CDR3 is TGTCCCACCAGCAGAGTCGGGAGTTCGTACGAGCAGTACTTC. Variable domain in full (rest from reference TRBV15 and TRBJ2-7): DAMVIQNPRYQVTQFGKPVTLSCSQTLNHNVMYWYQQKSSQAPKLLFHYYDKDFNNEADTPDNFQSRRPNTSFCFLDIRSPGLGDTAMYLCPTSRVGSSYEQYFGPGTRLTVT.

The CDR3 sequence: CSAQRFYNEQFF. CDR3 sequence (DNA): TGCAGTGCACAGAGATTCTACAATGAGCAGTTCTTC. The chain uses TRBV20-1 and TRBJ2-1; D gene uncertain. V gave up 6 bases and J gave up 3 bases, with 9 bases separating them. This CDR3 comprises 12 residues. In germline, CDR1 is DFQATT, CDR2 SNEGSKA (reference sequence).

This sequence joins TRBV20-1 and TRBJ2-4; maybe TRBD1 (5 bases). The V end lost 1 base, the J end lost 8 bases, and 18 bases lay between the germline ends. This CDR3 has 15 amino acids. Per germline, CDR1 DFQATT and CDR2 SNEGSKA (reference sequence). Here the CDR3 reads CSARAVNRIRDIQYF. CDR3 coding DNA: TGCAGTGCTAGAGCCGTCAACAGGATAAGAGACATTCAGTACTTC.